The 23 T cell receptor beta chains below all came from one sample that was sequenced in a study of shared clonotypes between healthy human individuals. Clones were read by immunoSEQ multiplex PCR, and TCRdb kept only the in-frame ones, dropping some. Of hundreds of thousands of clones listed, 90% to 97% were seen once; the top ten hold approximately 0.06%. The sample was naive CD4+ T cells sorted from blood. The subset is: CD45RA+ positively selected. Receptors originate from a woman younger than 45 in good health.

This chain links TRBV19 with TRBJ2-1; no definite D call. The germline CDR1 and CDR2 sequences are LNHDA and SQIVND (reference sequence). The germline V and J ends were trimmed by 6 bases and 7 bases, with 13 bases remaining between them. The CDR3 has 13 amino acids. The DNA of the CDR3 is TGTGCCAGTAGCCCGCAGTTGGAGAATGAGCAGTTCTTC. It yields the protein CASSPQLENEQFF.

The chain combines TRBV11-2 with TRBJ2-5; D possibly uses TRBD1 or TRBD2 (5 bases each). In germline, CDR1 is SGHAT, CDR2 FQNNGV. The CDR3 has 18 residues. V was trimmed by 5 bases and J by 3 bases, leaving 25 bases between them. DNA of the CDR3: TGTGCCAGCAGCCACTCATCGGCGTTCCGGGGCGTCAAAGAGACCCAGTACTTC. It translates to CASSHSSAFRGVKETQYF.

The chain uses TRBV19 and TRBJ2-3; a possible D gene is TRBD2 (6 bases). CDR3 length equals 16 residues. V lost 8 bases and J lost 1, with 19 bases in between. Germline values: CDR1 LNHDA, CDR2 SQIVND (reference sequence). The CDR3 is CASPDVRETCTDTQYF. The DNA of the CDR3 is TGTGCCAGTCCAGATGTACGGGAGACTTGCACAGATACGCAGTATTTT. The entire variable domain, with the rest obtained from reference TRBV19 and TRBJ2-3, is as follows: DGGITQSPKYLFRKEGQNVTLSCEQNLNHDAMYWYRQDPGQGLRLIYYSQIVNDFQKGDIAEGYSVSREKKESFPLTVTSAQKNPTAFYLCASPDVRETCTDTQYFGPGTRLTVL.

The genes are TRBV7-9 and TRBJ1-3; D might be TRBD1 (5 bases). The CDR3 is made up of 19 amino acids. Germline-derived CDR1 and CDR2 are SEHNR and FQNEAQ (reference sequence). Trimming took 2 bases from V and 0 from J, leaving 20 bases between them. The CDR3: CASSLSPFGGDPSGNTIYF. CDR3 DNA: TGTGCCAGCAGCTTATCCCCTTTTGGAGGGGATCCCTCTGGAAACACCATATATTTT.

The rearrangement uses TRBV7-9 and TRBJ2-1, with a tentative D call TRBD1 (6 bases). V gave up 5 bases and J gave up 9 bases, with 23 bases separating them. CDR1 is SEHNR and CDR2 is FQNEAQ in the germline V gene (reference sequence). The CDR3 is made up of 16 amino acids. DNA of the CDR3: TGTGCCAGCAGCAGCCAAACGGACAGTGGGCCCCGTGAGCAGTTCTTC. Translated: CASSSQTDSGPREQFF.

The chain uses TRBV5-1 and TRBJ2-7, with D possibly being TRBD1 or TRBD2 (5 bases each). CDR1 is SGHRS and CDR2 is YFSETQ in the germline V gene. The V gene lost 2 bases and the J gene lost 2 bases, with 11 bases spanning the gap. This CDR3 contains 14 residues. The CDR3 sequence is CASSLRDGPYEQYF. DNA of the CDR3: TGCGCCAGCAGCTTACGGGACGGACCCTACGAGCAGTACTTC.

Here the CDR3 DNA reads TGTGCCAGCAGTTTGGGTCTGTACCAAGAGACCCAGTACTTC. Its translation: CASSLGLYQETQYF. V gene TRBV2 combines with J gene TRBJ2-5, with no clear D. Trimming removed 5 bases at V and 0 bases at J, with 10 bases between. Germline V gene data show CDR1 as SNHLY and CDR2 as FYNNEI. The CDR3 sequence is 14 residues long. Full variable domain (outside the CDR3, taken from reference TRBV2 and TRBJ2-5): EPEVTQTPSHQVTQMGQEVILRCVPISNHLYFYWYRQILGQKVEFLVSFYNNEISEKSEIFDDQFSVERPDGSNFTLKIRSTKLEDSAMYFCASSLGLYQETQYFGPGTRLLVL.

This clone was observed once. The V gene is TRBV7-8, the J gene TRBJ1-5, with TRBD1 matching 7 bases. The V segment lost 1 base and the J segment 2 bases; nucleotides outside the gene matches: 17. The CDR3 extends over 20 amino acids. Per the germline V gene, CDR1 is SGHVS and CDR2 is FQNEAQ. This CDR3 reads CASSLEPDIRGPLRNQPQHF. DNA of the CDR3: TGTGCCAGCAGCTTAGAGCCCGACATAAGGGGGCCTTTACGCAATCAGCCCCAGCATTTT.

The V call is TRBV9, the J call TRBJ2-1; TRBD2 matches 7 bases. CDR1 and CDR2 (germline): SGDLS, YYNGEE. V shed 3 bases and J 4 bases; nucleotides not matched to a gene: 13. This CDR3 comprises 17 residues. Here the CDR3 reads CASSAHPRAGTYNEQFF. The CDR3 region has the DNA TGTGCCAGCAGCGCCCACCCAAGAGCGGGAACGTACAATGAGCAGTTCTTC.

The chain carries TRBV7-8 and TRBJ1-5; maybe TRBD1 (5 bases). With 4 bases removed from V and 1 base from J, the gap between germline ends came to 14 bases. The CDR3 is 16 amino acids. Germline CDR1 and CDR2: SGHVS and FQNEAQ. The CDR3 DNA follows: TGTGCCAGCAGCTGGGACCGGGTGAGGAGCAATCAGCCCCAGCATTTT. Protein product: CASSWDRVRSNQPQHF.

The rearrangement links TRBV27 to TRBJ2-1; 8 nucleotides align to TRBD2. Germline V CDR1 and CDR2: MNHEY, SMNVEV (reference sequence). With 4 bases clipped from V and 0 bases from J, the junction kept 5 bases outside the gene matches. There are 16 residues in the CDR3. Here the CDR3 reads CASSSIAGISYNEQFF. Written as DNA, the CDR3 is TGTGCCAGCAGTTCAATAGCGGGAATCTCCTACAATGAGCAGTTCTTC.

The rearrangement joins TRBV28 to TRBJ1-5; D unresolved. Germline lookup yields CDR1 MDHEN and CDR2 SYDVKM. The length of the CDR3 is 14 residues. Trimming stripped 3 bases from V and 7 bases from J, with 13 bases between. The CDR3 DNA sequence: TGTGCCAGCAGTTTGGTTCGGGGAGCACAGCCCCAGCATTTT. Its translation is CASSLVRGAQPQHF. Filled out from reference TRBV28 and TRBJ1-5, the complete variable domain reads DVKVTQSSRYLVKRTGEKVFLECVQDMDHENMFWYRQDPGLGLRLIYFSYDVKMKEKGDIPEGYSVSREKKERFSLILESASTNQTSMYLCASSLVRGAQPQHFGDGTRLSIL.

This clone was seen just once. This sequence joins TRBV5-1 and TRBJ2-2, with D unresolved. This CDR3 comprises 16 residues. The germline V and J ends were trimmed by 0 bases and 2 bases, with 11 bases remaining between them. CDR1 SGHRS and CDR2 YFSETQ come from the germline V gene. The DNA for the CDR3 is TGCGCCAGCAGCTTGGCAGACGGGTACAACACCGGGGAGCTGTTTTTT. Translation gives CASSLADGYNTGELFF.

The chain couples TRBV28 to TRBJ2-7, with 11 bases aligning to TRBD1. CDR1 MDHEN and CDR2 SYDVKM come from the germline V gene. The J segment lost 3 bases and the V segment lost 6 bases, leaving 10 bases of the junction unmatched. The length of the CDR3 is 16 residues. CDR3: CASSYPVGTGGYEQYF. The CDR3 nucleotides are TGTGCCAGCAGCTATCCCGTGGGGACAGGGGGCTACGAGCAGTACTTC.

V and J are TRBV6-1 and TRBJ1-4; D is possibly TRBD1 (5 bases). CDR3 length equals 13 residues. Trimming cost V 10 bases and J 4 bases, with 13 bases left between them. Germline V gene data show CDR1 as MNHNS and CDR2 as SASEGT. The CDR3 bases are TGTGCCACCCAGGGTAACCTTAATGAAAAACTGTTTTTT. Residues: CATQGNLNEKLFF.

This chain connects TRBV6-8 to TRBJ2-7; D is tentatively TRBD1 or TRBD2 (5 bases each). The germline gives CDR1 MNHGY, CDR2 SAAAGT. CDR3 size: 15 residues. Trimming removed 6 bases from V and 2 bases from J, with 17 bases in between. CDR3 sequence: CASRMGRGKAYEQYF. CDR3 in DNA: TGTGCCAGCAGAATGGGACGAGGGAAGGCCTACGAGCAGTACTTC.

The rearrangement uses TRBV25-1 and TRBJ2-6; the D is unclear. V dropped 6 bases and J dropped 4 bases, with 13 bases sitting between them. The CDR3 is 15 amino acids. The germline V gene has CDR1 MGHDK and CDR2 SYGVNS. CDR3 sequence (DNA): TGTGCCAGCAGGCCGAACTGGGAAGGGGCCAACGTCCTGACTTTC. This codes for CASRPNWEGANVLTF.

This chain connects TRBV5-1 to TRBJ1-5; D unclear. Germline V CDR1 and CDR2: SGHRS, YFSETQ. The V gene lost 0 bases and the J gene lost 7 bases, with 8 bases spanning the gap. This CDR3 region has 13 residues. The CDR3 loop is CASSLGGEQPQHF. CDR3 DNA sequence: TGCGCCAGCAGCTTGGGTGGTGAGCAGCCCCAGCATTTT.

The chain couples TRBV5-5 to TRBJ2-7; 9 nucleotides agree with TRBD1. After removal of 4 bases from V and 2 bases from J, the junction contained 7 bases not matched to a gene. Germline loops: CDR1 SGHKS, CDR2 YYEKEE (reference sequence). The CDR3 has 15 amino acids. The CDR3, as DNA: TGTGCCAGCAGCACCCCAGGACAGGGGCCCTACGAGCAGTACTTC. It yields the protein CASSTPGQGPYEQYF.

V is TRBV25-1 and J is TRBJ1-6; D is unclear. Per the germline V gene, CDR1 is MGHDK and CDR2 is SYGVNS. This CDR3 is 15 amino acids long. Deletions cut 3 bases from V and 5 bases from J, with 11 bases between. DNA for the CDR3: TGTGCCAGCAGTGAGATAAGCAGTGATAATTCACCCCTCCACTTT. It codes for CASSEISSDNSPLHF.

V and J are TRBV6-5 and TRBJ2-7, with 9 bases fitting TRBD1. Germline CDR1 MNHEY, CDR2 SVGAGI. J lost 3 bases, V lost 3 bases, and 6 bases had no gene match. This CDR3 contains 15 residues. In nucleotides, the CDR3 is TGTGCCAGCAGTTATCAGGGGGGACAGGGCTACGAGCAGTACTTC. Amino acids: CASSYQGGQGYEQYF.

The V gene is TRBV28, the J gene TRBJ1-5; D is ambiguous. V dropped 5 bases and J dropped 2 bases, with 10 bases sitting between them. This CDR3 has 14 residues. Germline loops: CDR1 MDHEN, CDR2 SYDVKM. Here the CDR3 DNA reads TGTGCCAGCAGTAAGATGCTCGGCAATCAGCCCCAGCATTTT. Translated: CASSKMLGNQPQHF.

The chain couples TRBV5-1 to TRBJ2-7; 8 bases agree with TRBD2. Germline V CDR1 and CDR2: SGHRS, YFSETQ. CDR3 length equals 16 residues. The ends lost 4 bases at V and 5 bases at J; junction bases unmatched: 14. CDR3 region: CASSPIPGLEAHEQYF. The CDR3 DNA sequence: TGCGCCAGCAGCCCAATACCGGGACTAGAGGCCCACGAGCAGTACTTC.